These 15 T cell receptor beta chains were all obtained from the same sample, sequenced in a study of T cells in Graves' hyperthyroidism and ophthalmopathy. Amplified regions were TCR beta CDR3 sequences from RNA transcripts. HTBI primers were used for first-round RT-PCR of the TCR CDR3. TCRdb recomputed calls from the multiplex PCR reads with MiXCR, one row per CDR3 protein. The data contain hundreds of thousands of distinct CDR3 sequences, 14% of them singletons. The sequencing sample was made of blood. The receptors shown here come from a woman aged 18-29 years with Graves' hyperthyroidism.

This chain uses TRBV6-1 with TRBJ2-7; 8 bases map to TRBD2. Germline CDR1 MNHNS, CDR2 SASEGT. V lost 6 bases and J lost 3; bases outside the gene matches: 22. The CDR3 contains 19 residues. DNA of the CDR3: TGTGCCAGCAGGCGCCCGAAAACTTCAAGCGGGAGTATCGGCTACGAGCAGTACTTC. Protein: CASRRPKTSSGSIGYEQYF.

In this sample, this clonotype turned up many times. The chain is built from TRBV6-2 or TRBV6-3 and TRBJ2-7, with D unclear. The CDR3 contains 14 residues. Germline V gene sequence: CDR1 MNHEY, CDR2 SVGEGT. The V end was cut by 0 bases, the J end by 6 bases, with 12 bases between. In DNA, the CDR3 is TGTGCCAGCAGTTACTCTAGGTATCGTCTCGAGCAGTACTTC. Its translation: CASSYSRYRLEQYF.

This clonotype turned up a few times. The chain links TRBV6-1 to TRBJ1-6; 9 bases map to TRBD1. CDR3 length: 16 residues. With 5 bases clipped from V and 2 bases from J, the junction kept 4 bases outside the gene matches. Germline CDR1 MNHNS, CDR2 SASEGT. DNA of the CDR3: TGTGCCAGCAGTTCCGGGACAGGGACCTATAATTCACCCCTCCACTTT. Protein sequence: CASSSGTGTYNSPLHF.

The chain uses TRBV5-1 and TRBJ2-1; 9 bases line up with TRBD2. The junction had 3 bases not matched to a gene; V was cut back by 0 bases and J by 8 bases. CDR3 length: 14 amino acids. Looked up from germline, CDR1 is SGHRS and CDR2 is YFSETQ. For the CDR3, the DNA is TGCGCCAGCAGCTTGGAAGCGGGAGGATATGAGCAGTTCTTC. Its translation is CASSLEAGGYEQFF.

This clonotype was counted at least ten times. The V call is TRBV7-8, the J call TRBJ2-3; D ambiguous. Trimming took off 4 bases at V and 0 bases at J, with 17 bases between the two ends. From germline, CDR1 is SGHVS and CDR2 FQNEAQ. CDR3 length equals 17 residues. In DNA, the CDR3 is TGTGCCAGCAGCTCCGCAGCTTTCGTGTCTAGCACAGATACGCAGTATTTT. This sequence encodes CASSSAAFVSSTDTQYF.

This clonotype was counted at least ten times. The chain's CDR3 is CAISEVWVLGSGTTNTGELFF. The CDR3 region has the DNA TGTGCCATCAGTGAGGTTTGGGTCTTGGGTAGCGGGACGACGAACACCGGGGAGCTGTTTTTT. The chain has TRBV10-3 and TRBJ2-2; TRBD2 aligns across 8 bases. This CDR3 has 21 amino acids. Germline CDR1 reads ENHRY; CDR2 reads SYGVKD. V trimming: 2 bases; J trimming: 0 bases; junction bases outside the gene matches: 17.

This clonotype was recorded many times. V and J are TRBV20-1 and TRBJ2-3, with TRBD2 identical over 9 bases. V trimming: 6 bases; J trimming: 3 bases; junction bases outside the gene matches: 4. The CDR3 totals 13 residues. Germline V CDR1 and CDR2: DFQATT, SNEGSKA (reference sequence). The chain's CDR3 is CSAKAGGTDTQYF. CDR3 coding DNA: TGCAGTGCGAAGGCGGGAGGGACAGATACGCAGTATTTT.

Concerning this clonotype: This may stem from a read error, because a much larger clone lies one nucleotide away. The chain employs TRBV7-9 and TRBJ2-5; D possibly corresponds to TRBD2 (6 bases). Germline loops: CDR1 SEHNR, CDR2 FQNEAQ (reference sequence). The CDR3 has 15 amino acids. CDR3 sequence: CASNPRKARGETQYF. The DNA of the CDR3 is TGCGCCAGCAACCCTCGAAAGGCGCGGGGAGAGACCCAGTACTTC.

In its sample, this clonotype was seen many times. CDR3 in amino acids: CASSLSGTSGYNEQFF. In DNA, the CDR3 is TGCGCCAGCAGCTTGTCCGGGACTAGCGGATACAATGAGCAGTTCTTC. The rearrangement uses TRBV5-1 and TRBJ2-1, with TRBD2 matching 11 bases. The CDR3 length is 16 residues. Per the germline V gene, CDR1 is SGHRS and CDR2 is YFSETQ. V shed 1 base, J shed 4 bases, and the junction held 4 bases outside the gene matches.

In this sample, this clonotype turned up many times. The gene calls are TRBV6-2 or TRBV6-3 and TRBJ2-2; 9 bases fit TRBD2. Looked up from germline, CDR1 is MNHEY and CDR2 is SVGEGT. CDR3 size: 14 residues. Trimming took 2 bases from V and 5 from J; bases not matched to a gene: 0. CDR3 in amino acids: CASSYAGGTGELFF. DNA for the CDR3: TGTGCCAGCAGTTACGCGGGGGGGACCGGGGAGCTGTTTTTT.

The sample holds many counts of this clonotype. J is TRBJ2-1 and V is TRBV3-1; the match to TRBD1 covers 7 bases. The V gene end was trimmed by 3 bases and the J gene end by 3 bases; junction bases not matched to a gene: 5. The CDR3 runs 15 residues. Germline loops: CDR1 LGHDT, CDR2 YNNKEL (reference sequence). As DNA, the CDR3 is TGTGCCAGCAGCCATCGGGACAGCCACTACAATGAGCAGTTCTTC. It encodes CASSHRDSHYNEQFF.

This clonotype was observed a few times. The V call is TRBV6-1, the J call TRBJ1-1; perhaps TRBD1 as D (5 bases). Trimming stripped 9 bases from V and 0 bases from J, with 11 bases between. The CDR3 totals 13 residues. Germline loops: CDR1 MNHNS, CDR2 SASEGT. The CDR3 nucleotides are TGTGCCAGTGCAGGGATTATGAACACTGAAGCTTTCTTT. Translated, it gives CASAGIMNTEAFF.

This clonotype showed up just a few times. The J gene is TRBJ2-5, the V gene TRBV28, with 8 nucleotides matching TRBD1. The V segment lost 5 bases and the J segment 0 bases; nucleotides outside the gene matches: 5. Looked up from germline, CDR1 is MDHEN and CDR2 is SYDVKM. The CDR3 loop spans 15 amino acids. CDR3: CASSATRGHQETQYF. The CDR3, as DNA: TGTGCCAGCAGTGCCACCAGGGGGCACCAAGAGACCCAGTACTTC.

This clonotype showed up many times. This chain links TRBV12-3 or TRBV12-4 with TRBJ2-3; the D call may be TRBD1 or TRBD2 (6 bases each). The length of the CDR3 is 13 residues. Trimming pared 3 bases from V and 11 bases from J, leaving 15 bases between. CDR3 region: CASSFPDRREQYF. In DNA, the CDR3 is TGTGCCAGCAGTTTCCCCGACAGGAGGGAGCAGTATTTT.

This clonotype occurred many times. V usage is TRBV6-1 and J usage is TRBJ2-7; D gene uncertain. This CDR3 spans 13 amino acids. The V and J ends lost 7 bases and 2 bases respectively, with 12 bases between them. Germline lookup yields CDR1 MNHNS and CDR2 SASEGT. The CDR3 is CASTHPVTYEQYF. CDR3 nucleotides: TGTGCCAGCACCCACCCAGTCACCTACGAGCAGTACTTC.